This T cell receptor beta chain was sequenced during a study of T-cell memory formation after mild COVID-19. Whole-study results and caveats: Pre-infection memory held some responding clones, suggesting pre-existing cross-reactive T cells responded. Clones that got smaller from day 15 to 85 had even CD4/CD8, while clones growing later tipped toward CD4+.

MiXCR, applied by TCRdb to the 5' RACE reads, yields one record per CDR3 protein. This table has under 50,000 distinct CDR3 sequences, approximately 9.6% appearing once. This clonotype came up many times. Its antigen is not identified. This TCR came from an adult woman who had mild COVID-19 (a few samples of this study predate the infection). Cell type and time point are not known. Sequenced input: PBMCs or a T cell subset sorted from them (not recorded which).

CDR3 protein: CASSLWGDRGSSGANVLTF. DNA of the CDR3: TGTGCCAGCAGTTTATGGGGGGACAGGGGCTCCTCTGGGGCCAACGTCCTGACTTTC. The genes are TRBV12-3 or TRBV12-4 and TRBJ2-6; TRBD1 matches at 10 bases. The CDR3 contains 19 residues. Germline trimming cut 2 bases from V and 0 bases from J; bases unmatched to any gene: 7.